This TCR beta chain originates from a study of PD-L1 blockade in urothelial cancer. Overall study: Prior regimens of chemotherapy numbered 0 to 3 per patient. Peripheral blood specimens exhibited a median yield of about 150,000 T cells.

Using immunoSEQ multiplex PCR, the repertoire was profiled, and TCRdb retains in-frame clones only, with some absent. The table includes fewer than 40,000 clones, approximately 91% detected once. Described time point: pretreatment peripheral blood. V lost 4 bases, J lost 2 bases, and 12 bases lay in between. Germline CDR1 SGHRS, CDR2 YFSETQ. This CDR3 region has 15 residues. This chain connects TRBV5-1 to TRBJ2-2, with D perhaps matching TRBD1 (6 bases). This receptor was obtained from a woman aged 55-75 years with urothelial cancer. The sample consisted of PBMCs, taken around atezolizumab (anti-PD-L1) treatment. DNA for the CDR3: TGCGCCAGCAGCCCCGGGACACTAAACACCGGGGAGCTGTTTTTT. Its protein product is CASSPGTLNTGELFF.